What follows are 11 T cell receptor beta chains derived from one specimen sequenced in a study of OX40 agonist ivuxolimab in advanced cancers. Some clones are missing from TCRdb's copy, which holds only in-frame ones; the method was immunoSEQ multiplex PCR. The sample has about 48,000 clones; about 90% are singletons. The specimen comprised CD4+ or CD8+ T cells sorted from blood, sampled in a trial of the OX40 agonist ivuxolimab. The receptors were gathered from an adult with an advanced solid tumor such as melanoma, head and neck, liver or kidney cancer.

This chain connects TRBV4-2 to TRBJ1-5; D not resolved. Per the germline V gene, CDR1 is LGHNA and CDR2 is YNFKEQ. Trimming stripped 0 bases from V and 1 base from J, with 7 bases between. This CDR3 spans 15 amino acids. The DNA for the CDR3 is TGTGCCAGCAGCCAAGAGGAGGGAAGCAATCAGCCCCAGCATTTT. It codes for CASSQEEGSNQPQHF.

The chain employs TRBV11-2 and TRBJ1-5, with 9 bases fitting TRBD1. With 5 bases clipped from V and 1 base from J, the junction kept 3 bases outside the gene matches. The germline CDR1 and CDR2 sequences are SGHAT and FQNNGV. The CDR3 sequence is 15 residues long. The CDR3 sequence is CASSRTGESNQPQHF. In DNA, the CDR3 is TGTGCCAGCAGCCGGACAGGGGAGAGCAATCAGCCCCAGCATTTT.

The chain employs TRBV6-5 and TRBJ2-3; D is unclear. CDR1 is MNHEY and CDR2 is SVGAGI in the germline V gene. This CDR3 is built from 14 residues. V dropped 4 bases and J dropped 5 bases, with 13 bases sitting between them. The DNA for the CDR3 is TGTGCCAGCAGTTCACAAGACCCCGGAGATACGCAGTATTTT. This sequence encodes CASSSQDPGDTQYF.

Here the CDR3 reads CASSWFGNNYGYTF. CDR3 nucleotides: TGTGCCAGCAGCTGGTTCGGGAATAACTATGGCTACACCTTC. The chain links TRBV5-4 to TRBJ1-2, with D unclear. Trimming stripped 3 bases from V and 1 base from J, with 10 bases between. This CDR3 is 14 amino acids long. Germline CDR1 and CDR2: SGHNT and YYREEE (reference sequence).

The V and J genes are TRBV4-1 and TRBJ2-1, with D perhaps assigned TRBD1 or TRBD2 (5 bases each). Between the trimmed V and J ends, which lost 0 bases and 2 bases, there was a span of 14 bases. CDR1 is MGHRA and CDR2 is YSYEKL in the germline V gene. The CDR3 is 17 amino acids. DNA for the CDR3: TGCGCCAGCAGCCAAGAAGGTGGCAGGGACGCCTACAATGAGCAGTTCTTC. Protein sequence: CASSQEGGRDAYNEQFF.

The V gene is TRBV6-5, the J gene TRBJ1-1; 7 bases align to TRBD1. V was clipped by 3 bases and J by 6 bases; unmatched bases: 7. The CDR3 extends over 14 amino acids. The germline V gene has CDR1 MNHEY and CDR2 SVGAGI. CDR3 DNA sequence: TGTGCCAGCAGTTATGGAGGGGGCAGCGCTGAAGCTTTCTTT. As protein: CASSYGGGSAEAFF.

This sequence joins TRBV5-5 and TRBJ1-2; D may be TRBD1 (6 bases). Between the trimmed V and J ends, which lost 0 bases and 4 bases, there was a span of 13 bases. Germline CDR1 reads SGHKS; CDR2 reads YYEKEE (reference sequence). The CDR3 runs to 15 residues. DNA of the CDR3: TGTGCCAGCAGCTTGGTAGGGGGAAAAGGCTATGGCTACACCTTC. Translating it yields CASSLVGGKGYGYTF. Drawing the rest from reference TRBV5-5 and TRBJ1-2, the complete variable domain is DAGVTQSPTHLIKTRGQQVTLRCSPISGHKSVSWYQQVLGQGPQFIFQYYEKEERGRGNFPDRFSARQFPNYSSELNVNALLLGDSALYLCASSLVGGKGYGYTFGSGTRLTVV.

V usage is TRBV30 and J usage is TRBJ2-1; 7 nucleotides align to TRBD2. The CDR3 loop spans 16 amino acids. From germline, CDR1 is GTSNPN and CDR2 SVGIG (reference sequence). V shed 3 bases, J shed 2 bases, and the junction held 10 bases outside the gene matches. CDR3 coding DNA: TGTGCCTGGAGCGGGGGGTCTATGGTACCCTACAATGAGCAGTTCTTC. Translation: CAWSGGSMVPYNEQFF.

This clone was seen just once. J is TRBJ2-3 and V is TRBV13; no clear D. With 2 bases removed from V and 5 bases from J, the gap between germline ends came to 11 bases. Per the germline V gene, CDR1 is PRHDT and CDR2 is FYEKMQ (reference sequence). The CDR3 sequence is 14 residues long. The CDR3 DNA reads TGTGCCAGCAGCTTATGGGCCGGTGAAGATACGCAGTATTTT. Protein: CASSLWAGEDTQYF.

CDR3 loop: CASRGTGTYEQYV. The CDR3 nucleotides read TGTGCCAGTAGGGGGACAGGCACCTACGAGCAGTACGTC. The chain has TRBV19 and TRBJ2-7; 8 positions agree with TRBD1. V gave up 6 bases and J gave up 2 bases; unmatched junction bases: 3. The CDR3 sequence is 13 residues long. Germline CDR1 and CDR2: LNHDA and SQIVND (reference sequence).

This clone was seen a handful of times. The rearrangement joins TRBV5-1 to TRBJ2-5; TRBD2 is a possible D gene (6 bases). The CDR3 spans 16 residues. Trimming cost V 3 bases and J 0 bases, with 15 bases left between them. Germline V gives CDR1 SGHRS, CDR2 YFSETQ. The DNA for the CDR3 is TGCGCCAGCAGCTCGATCGGAGGGTTTGACCAAGAGACCCAGTACTTC. This sequence encodes CASSSIGGFDQETQYF.